This T cell receptor beta chain was identified during a study of vaccination effects on CD4 cells after COVID-19 (dated by TCRdb to 2021 to 2024). Regarding the study in general: Each participant received two doses of an mRNA SARS-CoV-2 vaccine, either BNT162b2 or mRNA-1273. In the study, cultures from other donors were sequenced using the Oncomine TCR Beta short-read assay on an Illumina iSeq 100. SARS-CoV-2 spike-specific CD4+ TCR repertoires were compared before and after mRNA vaccination in COVID-19 convalescent patients and in infection-naive vaccine recipients. Altogether, some 11 COVID-19 convalescent patients and several SARS-CoV-2-naive healthy vaccine recipients made up the full study. Overall results and qualifications from the work: Only a small number of convalescent patients were included, and no early post-infection timepoints were available, which limited the study. Both infection-induced and vaccine-induced clones contracted markedly at late post-vaccination timepoints, which is consistent with waning T cell responses. In healthy vaccine recipients, vaccine-induced clones were almost all SARS-CoV-2 mono-reactive, with only 1 of 255 being cross-reactive with common cold coronaviruses.

In the ViraFEST assay, PBMC were stimulated with viral peptide pools, and antigen-specific CD4+ T cell clonotypes were then identified by expansion using TCR sequencing. After more than 9 days of culture, CD4+ T cells were isolated with the EasySep CD4+ T cell isolation kit. Healthy vaccine recipients had no prior SARS-CoV-2 infection, confirmed by negative nucleocapsid antibodies before and after vaccination. Each well held around 2 million PBMC cultured in IMDM containing roughly 5% human AB serum, 9.5 to 10 IU/ml IL-2 and gentamicin, along with about 10 ug/ml peptides. Half of the culture medium was replaced with fresh IL-2-containing medium on days 3 and 7. Unless noted otherwise, every peptide stimulation condition was cultured in triplicate wells. Using Ficoll-Paque Plus gradient centrifugation, PBMC were separated from whole blood and then either used fresh or cryopreserved at -140C. The overlapping peptide pools covered the spike proteins of SARS-CoV-2 as well as those of the common cold coronaviruses HCoV-NL63, HCoV-OC43 and HCoV-229E. The QIAamp micro DNA kit was used to extract genomic DNA from the cultured CD4+ T cells.

The library was generated by the immunoSEQ multiplex PCR assay. DNA from the cultured, isolated CD4+ T cells was subjected to TCR beta CDR3 sequencing. In the authors' own workflow: The analysis removed non-productive TCR sequences, trimmed reads to the CDR3 region, and retained only CDR3s that were 7 or more amino acids long. Antigen-specific clonotypes were identified with the MANAFEST web app by comparing expansion in peptide wells against reference cultures. Positive clones required FDR<0.05 expansion versus reference and all other wells, odds ratio above 5, and frequency above 0.1% in two replicate wells. Clonotypes significantly expanded in SARS-CoV-2 spike wells and in at least one common cold coronavirus spike condition were defined as cross-reactive. CDR3 similarity was assessed by Levenshtein distance with the stringdist R package, and unrooted trees were built with ape in R 3.6.1. The immuneACCESS repertoire file appears here via TCRdb, limited to in-frame rearrangements. These files lack a portion of the clones; in checked studies, under half of the deficit traces to unresolved V genes, and the cause of the others is not known. That table supplies the V and J calls and clone size; D and trimming were determined from the DNA. This sample comprises about 73,000 clones, more than 60% of them detected only once. The ten largest clonotypes hold about 10% of the sample.

On this clone: There is no known antigen for this receptor. No base qualities exist here, and no much larger clone lies one base off it.

From a lookup of the germline V gene, CDR1 and CDR2 are MDHEN and SYDVKM. Trimming at the junction amounts to 1 base on V and 6 bases on J, and the germline ends lie 3 bases apart. The CDR3 measures 12 amino acids from cysteine to phenylalanine. Of the read, only the CDR3 DNA is kept; its 36 bases are in frame from base 1. The chain joins TRBV28 to TRBJ2-2; no D segment can be confidently identified. This sample comprised CD4+ T cells from PBMCs cultured with SARS-CoV-2 spike peptides, obtained before COVID-19 vaccination. This specimen's cell subset or site label, per the study, means: SARS-CoV-2 spike overlapping peptide pool stimulation. The clonotype originates from a human donor who received a COVID-19 vaccine. The DNA sequence is given as TGTGCCAGCAGTTTATACCCCGGGGAGCTGTTTTTT. Translated, it reads CASSLYPGELFF.